This TCR beta chain was sequenced in a study of shared clonotypes between healthy human individuals (dated by TCRdb to about 2020). Broadly, across the study: A couple of women and a few men aged 18 to 49 years were included in the cohort. Different laboratories and diverse techniques were used to prepare libraries and sequence TCR repertoires, to increase sequencing depth and limit assay-specific biases. Each donor's leukapheresis produced roughly between roughly 0.9 and 9 billion PBMCs. To estimate repertoire size and how much clonotypes are shared between individuals, the study performed deep sequencing of blood TCR repertoires from a handful of healthy adults. The investigation overall reported the following: Only blood was sampled, and tissue TCR repertoires likely differ from those in blood. Because the study included a small number of donors, the genetic and exposure-history diversity represented was limited. Based on pairwise subsampling, the degree of clonotype sharing among donors was expected to be affected by sequencing depth.

From its cysteine to its phenylalanine, the CDR3 spans 13 amino acids. Only CDR3 DNA remains: 39 bases, in frame from the first base. Between the V and J ends, shortened by 8 bases and 2 bases respectively, the junction contains 10 bases. The germline V gene gives CDR1 as MNHEY and CDR2 as SVGAGI. Using the deep immunoSEQ assay, TCR CDR3 regions were amplified from genomic DNA by multiplex PCR. For each cell subset, the extracted genomic DNA was distributed evenly across all wells of several immunoSEQ 96-well plates, and each plate served as one replicate. Each replicate PCR for unsorted PBMC received about 0.3 ug genomic DNA, equal to approximately 30,000 T cell genomes. Ten immunoSEQ deep assay plates were used to sequence the unsorted PBMC genomic DNA. Purified libraries were measured with a Qubit 3.0 fluorometer, size-checked on a Bioanalyzer 2100, and measured again with the KAPA Library Quantification kit. Every immunoSEQ 96-well plate was sequenced on a dedicated single-read 150-cycle Illumina NextSeq 550 flow cell. As for the authors' bioinformatics: The immunoSEQ output contained only junctional sequences without quality scores, so filtering could not match that applied to full-length reads. Sequences were annotated with PyIR, a Python wrapper for IgBLAST v1.9, using IMGT germline references to assign V/J genes and CDR3. Reads with weak V/J assignments (E-value above 1e-6), missing CDR3, stop codons, out-of-frame junctions, or ambiguous translated residues were removed. V3J clonotypes were defined as sequences sharing an identical inferred V gene, J gene, and CDR3 amino acid sequence. The percentage overlap between two repertoires was calculated by dividing the number of shared unique clonotypes by the size of the smaller repertoire. Richness of each repertoire was evaluated using RTK rarefaction, the Chao1 estimator, and Recon v2.1 estimates of unobserved clonotypes. Drawn from immuneACCESS, this table holds only the in-frame rearrangements with V and J called that TCRdb kept. Clones are partly lost; checked studies trace under half to an unresolved V gene and leave the rest unexplained. From that table come the V and J calls and clone size; the DNA was used to work out D and trimming. For this sample there are some 510,000 clones; 70% to 80% appear just once. The ten largest account for 13% of the sample.

Healthy HIV-negative adults with no recently reported acute infections or vaccinations were included as donors. All donors were Caucasian adults living in Nashville, Tennessee, USA. For unsorted samples, 70 million to 95 million PBMCs were counted, and genomic DNA was extracted using the QIAamp DNA Blood Mini kit. Blood was collected by leukapheresis, and PBMCs were isolated by Ficoll-Histopaque density gradient centrifugation and then cryopreserved in liquid nitrogen vapor phase. This clone was seen just once. Its cognate antigen has yet to be identified. Nothing much larger sits one base from this clone, and base qualities are not available.

Sequences were obtained from PBMCs. Recombination joined TRBV6-5 with TRBJ1-5; the D region possibly corresponds to TRBD1 (6 bases align). This TCR came from a woman between 40 and 50 years old in good health. Some clones in this sample may be carry-over from other donors' samples. The CDR3 has the sequence CASQGSRNQPQHF. The sequenced DNA is TGTGCCAGCCAGGGGAGCCGCAATCAGCCCCAGCATTTT.